What follows is one T cell receptor (beta chain) and its context. Per the germline V gene, CDR1 is MDHEN and CDR2 is SYDVKM. This CDR3 is built from 14 residues. The ends lost 3 bases at V and 1 base at J; junction bases unmatched: 3. Sequenced by immunoSEQ multiplex PCR; TCRdb stores in-frame clones only, minus some. The table shows 77,000 or so clones, with around 90% occurring only once. The data originate from a study of blood T cell repertoires in COVID-19. The source material was peripheral blood. This chain joins TRBV28 and TRBJ2-7, with 7 bases matching TRBD1. This TCR was recovered from a man aged 50-60 years with active COVID-19. The CDR3 DNA sequence: TGTGCCAGCAGTTTCCAGGGGGTTTCCTACGAGCAGTACTTC. This translates into CASSFQGVSYEQYF. The full variable domain, in which reference TRBV28 and TRBJ2-7 provide the parts outside the CDR3, is DVKVTQSSRYLVKRTGEKVFLECVQDMDHENMFWYRQDPGLGLRLIYFSYDVKMKEKGDIPEGYSVSREKKERFSLILESASTNQTSMYLCASSFQGVSYEQYFGPGTRLTVT.